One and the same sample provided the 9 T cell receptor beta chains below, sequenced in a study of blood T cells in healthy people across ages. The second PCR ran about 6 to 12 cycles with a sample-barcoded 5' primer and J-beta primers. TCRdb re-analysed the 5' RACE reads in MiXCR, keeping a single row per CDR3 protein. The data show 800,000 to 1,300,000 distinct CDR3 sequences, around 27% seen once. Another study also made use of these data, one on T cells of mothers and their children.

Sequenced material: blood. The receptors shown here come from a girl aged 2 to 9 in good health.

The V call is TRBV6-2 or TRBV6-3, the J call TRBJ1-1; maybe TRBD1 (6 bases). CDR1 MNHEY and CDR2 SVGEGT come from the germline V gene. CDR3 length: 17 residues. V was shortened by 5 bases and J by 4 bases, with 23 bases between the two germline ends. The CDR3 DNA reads TGTGCCAGCAGTCAACTAACAGGGAGTTGGGTGACCACTGAAGCTTTCTTT. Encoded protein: CASSQLTGSWVTTEAFF.

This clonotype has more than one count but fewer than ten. The CDR3 spells CASSLNTGDGEQYF. For the CDR3, the DNA is TGTGCCAGCAGTTTGAATACAGGGGATGGCGAGCAGTACTTC. The chain carries TRBV12-3 or TRBV12-4 and TRBJ2-7; 7 bases are shared with TRBD1. The V gene end was trimmed by 3 bases and the J gene end by 6 bases; junction bases not matched to a gene: 8. CDR3 size: 14 residues.

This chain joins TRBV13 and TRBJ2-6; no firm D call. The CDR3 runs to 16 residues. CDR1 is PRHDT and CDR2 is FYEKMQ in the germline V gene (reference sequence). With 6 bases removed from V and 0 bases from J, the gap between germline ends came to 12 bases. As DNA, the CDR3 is TGTGCCAGCAGGCGGACGGTAAACTCTGGGGCCAACGTCCTGACTTTC. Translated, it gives CASRRTVNSGANVLTF.

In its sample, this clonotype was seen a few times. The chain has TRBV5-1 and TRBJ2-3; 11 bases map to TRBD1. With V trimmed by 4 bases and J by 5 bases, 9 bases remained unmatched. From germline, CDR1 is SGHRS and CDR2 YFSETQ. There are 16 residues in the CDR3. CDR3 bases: TGCGCCAGCAGCCGGACAGGGGGCGAGGTCCGAGATACGCAGTATTTT. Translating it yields CASSRTGGEVRDTQYF. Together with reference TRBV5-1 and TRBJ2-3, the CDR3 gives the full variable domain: KAGVTQTPRYLIKTRGQQVTLSCSPISGHRSVSWYQQTPGQGLQFLFEYFSETQRNKGNFPGRFSGRQFSNSRSEMNVSTLELGDSALYLCASSRTGGEVRDTQYFGPGTRLTVL.

CDR3 nucleotide sequence: TGTGCCACCAGCAGAGATATTCGGCTGGATTCCACAGATACGCAGTATTTT. This sequence encodes CATSRDIRLDSTDTQYF. The chain combines TRBV15 with TRBJ2-3; unclear D gene. Looked up from germline, CDR1 is LNHNV and CDR2 is YYDKDF (reference sequence). The V end was cut by 0 bases, the J end by 2 bases, with 15 bases between. The CDR3 is made up of 17 amino acids. Looking up the rest from reference TRBV15 and TRBJ2-3 gives the full variable domain: DAMVIQNPRYQVTQFGKPVTLSCSQTLNHNVMYWYQQKSSQAPKLLFHYYDKDFNNEADTPDNFQSRRPNTSFCFLDIRSPGLGDTAMYLCATSRDIRLDSTDTQYFGPGTRLTVL.

CDR3 sequence (DNA): TGTGCCAGCAGCTTATTTTTCGGACAACGATCGGGGGAAAAACTGTTTTTT. Protein product: CASSLFFGQRSGEKLFF. The chain employs TRBV11-3 and TRBJ1-4; D possibly corresponds to TRBD1 (5 bases). Germline values: CDR1 SGHNT, CDR2 YENEEA. This CDR3 comprises 17 residues. V gave up 2 bases and J gave up 8 bases, with 21 bases separating them.

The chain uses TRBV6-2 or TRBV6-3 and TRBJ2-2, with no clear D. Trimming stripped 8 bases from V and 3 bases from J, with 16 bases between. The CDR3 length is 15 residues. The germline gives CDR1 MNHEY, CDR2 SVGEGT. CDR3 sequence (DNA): TGTGCCAGCTATCTGCGACTCGGTTACACCGGGGAGCTGTTTTTT. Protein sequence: CASYLRLGYTGELFF.

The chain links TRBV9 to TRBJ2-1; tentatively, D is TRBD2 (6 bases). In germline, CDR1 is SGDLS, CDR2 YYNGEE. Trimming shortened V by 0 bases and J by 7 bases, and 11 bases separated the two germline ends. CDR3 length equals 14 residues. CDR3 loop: CASSVVASANEQFF. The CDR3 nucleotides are TGTGCCAGCAGCGTAGTGGCTAGCGCTAATGAGCAGTTCTTC.

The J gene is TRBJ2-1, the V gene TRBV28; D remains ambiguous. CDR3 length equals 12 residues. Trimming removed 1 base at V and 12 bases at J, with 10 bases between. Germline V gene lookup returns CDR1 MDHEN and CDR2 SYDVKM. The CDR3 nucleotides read TGTGCCAGCAGTTTATATCCGGATGGGCAGTTCTTC. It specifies CASSLYPDGQFF.